The 25 T cell receptor beta chains below come from one sample, sequenced in a study of metastatic and nonmetastatic thyroid tumors. Each patient went into thyroid surgery without having received any treatment. TCRdb re-called clones from the PCR reads using MiXCR. Here the sample spans tens of thousands of clones, about 14% being singletons. Sequenced sample: tumor tissue. The receptors here all came from a female donor with papillary thyroid cancer or a benign thyroid nodule (not recorded which). Some clones in this sample may be carry-over from other donors' samples.

This clone has at least ten counts. The sample has other DNA sequences that encode this CDR3 too. This chain uses TRBV27 with TRBJ2-2; D gene uncertain. V lost 2 bases and J 2 bases, leaving 0 bases between the germline ends. There are 12 residues in the CDR3. From germline, CDR1 is MNHEY and CDR2 SMNVEV (reference sequence). CDR3 sequence reads: CASSLNTGELFF. In DNA form, the CDR3 reads TGTGCCAGCAGTTTAAACACCGGGGAGCTGTTTTTT.

This clone has ten or more counts. The gene calls are TRBV10-3 and TRBJ2-7, with D perhaps matching TRBD1 or TRBD2 (5 bases each). Trimming took off 0 bases at V and 2 bases at J, with 14 bases between the two ends. Germline CDR1 is ENHRY and CDR2 is SYGVKD. The CDR3 is 16 residues long. DNA of the CDR3: TGTGCCATCAGTGAGTCGAAGCAGGGAGACCCCTACGAGCAGTACTTC. It is translated as CAISESKQGDPYEQYF.

This clone is labeled as medium-sized. The CDR3 nucleotides read TGTGCCAGCAGCTTTTCGGGGGGCGCCGGTGAAGCTTTCTTT. This sequence encodes CASSFSGGAGEAFF. The chain employs TRBV5-8 and TRBJ1-1; D perhaps matches TRBD1 (6 bases). CDR1 is SGHTS, CDR2 YDEGEE, per germline. V lost 2 bases, J lost 7 bases, and 15 bases lay in between. The CDR3 consists of 14 residues.

This clone occurred many times. A clone one base away is much larger, so this may be a read error. The V and J genes are TRBV4-1 and TRBJ2-5; no firm D call. The CDR3 loop spans 15 amino acids. The germline gives CDR1 MGHRA, CDR2 YSYEKL. V was trimmed by 5 bases and J by 0 bases, leaving 13 bases between them. The CDR3 is CASSYSLADQETQYF. CDR3 in DNA: TGCGCCAGCAGCTATAGTTTGGCAGACCAAGAGACCCAGTACTTC.

By share, this clone ranks as medium-sized. This rearrangement joins TRBV4-1 to TRBJ2-7, with D possibly TRBD2 on 6 matching bases. With 3 bases removed from V and 5 bases from J, the gap between germline ends came to 11 bases. The CDR3 runs to 13 residues. The V gene's germline CDR1 is MGHRA and CDR2 YSYEKL. CDR3 nucleotide sequence: TGCGCCAGCAGCCATTCCGGGGAGGACGAGCAGTACTTC. Protein product: CASSHSGEDEQYF.

This clone was detected ten times or more. The rearrangement joins TRBV7-8 to TRBJ2-5; a possible D gene is TRBD2 (7 bases). CDR1 and CDR2 from the germline V gene are SGHVS and FQNEAQ. Trimming took off 4 bases at V and 5 bases at J, with 23 bases between the two ends. This CDR3 region has 17 residues. The CDR3 bases are TGTGCCAGCAGCTCCAAGGGGGGGGGCCTTCTACGGGAGACCCAGTACTTC. It yields the protein CASSSKGGGLLRETQYF.

This clone was counted ten times or more. This sequence joins TRBV2 and TRBJ1-4; no clear D. Trimming pared 1 base from V and 11 bases from J, leaving 14 bases between. The CDR3 has 14 residues. Germline values: CDR1 SNHLY, CDR2 FYNNEI. In DNA, the CDR3 is TGTGCCAGCAGTGAAGAGGAGCTCGTGGAGAAACTGTTTTTT. Residues: CASSEEELVEKLFF.

This clone was recorded at least ten times. As DNA, the CDR3 is TGCGCCAGCCGCGGGATAGGGGTTACTGAAGCTTTCTTT. Its translation: CASRGIGVTEAFF. The V gene is TRBV5-1, the J gene TRBJ1-1; TRBD1 might be the D (5 bases). Looked up from germline, CDR1 is SGHRS and CDR2 is YFSETQ. The V end lost 7 bases, the J end lost 5 bases, and 15 bases lay between the germline ends. This CDR3 contains 13 residues.

This clone showed up many times. V gene TRBV20-1 combines with J gene TRBJ2-7; TRBD1 is a possible D gene (5 bases). Germline V gene lookup returns CDR1 DFQATT and CDR2 SNEGSKA (reference sequence). The CDR3 runs to 14 residues. V gave up 6 bases and J gave up 0 bases, with 15 bases separating them. DNA for the CDR3: TGCAGTGCCTTGGGGCAGGCGAGCTCCTACGAGCAGTACTTC. Translated, it gives CSALGQASSYEQYF.

By share, this clone counts as medium-sized (0.01 to 0.1%). The rearrangement links TRBV10-2 to TRBJ2-7, with 16 bases aligning to TRBD2. V gave up 8 bases and J gave up 4 bases; unmatched junction bases: 8. Germline loops: CDR1 WSHSY, CDR2 SAAADI. The CDR3 spans 16 residues. Here the CDR3 reads CASAGTSGRGLYEQYF. The CDR3 DNA reads TGCGCCAGCGCTGGGACTAGCGGGAGGGGACTTTACGAGCAGTACTTC.

This chain links TRBV28 with TRBJ2-1; 9 nucleotides align to TRBD2. The CDR3 consists of 15 residues. Germline-derived CDR1 and CDR2 are MDHEN and SYDVKM. V shed 6 bases and J 8 bases; nucleotides not matched to a gene: 11. CDR3 residues: CASSPWREGRDEQFF. Written as DNA, the CDR3 is TGTGCCAGCAGCCCATGGCGGGAGGGCCGGGATGAGCAGTTCTTC.

The gene calls are TRBV30 and TRBJ2-7; D possibly corresponds to TRBD1 (5 bases). With 3 bases removed from V and 10 bases from J, the gap between germline ends came to 13 bases. This CDR3 has 11 amino acids. Germline loops: CDR1 GTSNPN, CDR2 SVGIG (reference sequence). CDR3 amino acids: CAWRTAYIQYF. In DNA form, the CDR3 reads TGTGCCTGGAGGACAGCCTATATTCAGTACTTC.

V usage is TRBV4-1 and J usage is TRBJ1-3; 8 nucleotides agree with TRBD1. Germline V gene sequence: CDR1 MGHRA, CDR2 YSYEKL. V lost 3 bases to trimming and J lost 4 bases; unmatched junction nucleotides: 5. The CDR3 spans 15 residues. The CDR3 region has the DNA TGCGCCAGCAGCCAGGAGGACAGGGTGGGAAACACCATATATTTT. As protein: CASSQEDRVGNTIYF.

This clone was found many times. The rearrangement uses TRBV5-1 and TRBJ2-5; D remains ambiguous. Germline CDR1 is SGHRS and CDR2 is YFSETQ. V shed 3 bases and J shed 3 bases, with 12 bases lying between them. This CDR3 comprises 14 residues. The CDR3 sequence: CASSYPRSEETQYF. The CDR3 DNA sequence: TGCGCCAGCAGCTATCCCCGTTCCGAAGAGACCCAGTACTTC.

The V call is TRBV20-1, the J call TRBJ2-7; possibly TRBD1 for D (8 bases). In germline, CDR1 is DFQATT, CDR2 SNEGSKA (reference sequence). The CDR3 has 14 residues. The V end lost 5 bases, the J end lost 1 base, and 15 bases lay between the germline ends. The chain's CDR3 is CSAGGDRSSYEQYF. The CDR3 DNA follows: TGCAGTGCTGGGGGGGACAGGTCATCCTACGAGCAGTACTTC.

The table lists this clone with many counts. The rearrangement links TRBV14 to TRBJ2-5; possible D gene TRBD2, 5 bases. The CDR3 length is 12 residues. The V end lost 0 bases, the J end lost 10 bases, and 9 bases lay between the germline ends. The germline V gene has CDR1 SGHDN and CDR2 FVKESK. The CDR3 loop is CASSQDHGNQYF. The CDR3 DNA is TGTGCCAGCAGCCAAGATCACGGGAACCAGTACTTC.

At least ten counts were recorded for this clone. The chain links TRBV29-1 to TRBJ2-1, with unresolved D. CDR3 length: 12 residues. Trimming took 6 bases from V and 5 from J, leaving 11 bases between them. CDR1 is SQVTM, CDR2 ANQGSEA, per germline. CDR3 sequence (DNA): TGCAGCGTCCCCCGATTCGACAATGAGCAGTTCTTC. The encoded protein is CSVPRFDNEQFF.

This clone was found a few times. This rearrangement joins TRBV6-2 or TRBV6-3 to TRBJ1-2; D remains unclear. CDR3 length: 14 residues. The germline CDR1 and CDR2 sequences are MNHEY and SVGEGT. V lost 6 bases to trimming and J lost 10 bases, with 21 bases between them. CDR3 residues: CASSRIGRNYFYTF. CDR3 DNA sequence: TGTGCCAGCAGCCGTATCGGACGAAACTATTTCTACACCTTC.

The table lists this clone with many counts. DNA of the CDR3: TGCAGTGCCGCCGGGGACGGAAATCAGCCCCAGCATTTT. Translation gives CSAAGDGNQPQHF. This chain uses TRBV20-1 with TRBJ1-5, with D perhaps TRBD1 (5 bases). V was shortened by 6 bases and J by 4 bases, with 13 bases between the two germline ends. Germline CDR1 reads DFQATT; CDR2 reads SNEGSKA (reference sequence). The CDR3 loop spans 13 amino acids.

At least ten counts were recorded for this clone. The rearrangement links TRBV18 to TRBJ1-5; no clear D gene. The CDR3 extends over 13 amino acids. Between the trimmed V and J ends, which lost 3 bases and 5 bases, there was a span of 8 bases. Germline V gene sequence: CDR1 KGHSH, CDR2 LQKENI. The CDR3 loop reads CASSPGRDQPQHF. The CDR3 DNA follows: TGTGCCAGCTCACCCGGCCGTGATCAGCCCCAGCATTTT.

This clone was observed at least ten times. One end of the junction varies from germline; a read error may be responsible. The chain carries TRBV7-3 and TRBJ2-1; 14 bases map to TRBD2. This CDR3 contains 17 residues. The germline gives CDR1 SGHTA, CDR2 FQGTGA. The CDR3 coding sequence is TGTGCCAGCAGCTCCCGAGGACTAGCGGGAGGTTACACTGAGCAGTTCTTC. Translation: CASSSRGLAGGYTEQFF.

Only a few counts were recorded for this clone. The CDR3 ends on some other residue instead of the conserved phenylalanine or tryptophan, so this is likely a read error. The chain uses TRBV9 and TRBJ2-7, with 10 bases matching TRBD2. Germline V gene data show CDR1 as SGDLS and CDR2 as YYNGEE. The CDR3 loop spans 16 amino acids. The V segment lost 0 bases and the J segment 3 bases; nucleotides outside the gene matches: 6. CDR3 amino acids: CASSVGLAGAYYEQYL. The CDR3 nucleotides read TGTGCCAGCAGCGTAGGGCTAGCGGGGGCCTACTACGAGCAGTACCTC.

This clone appeared many times. The chain combines TRBV2 with TRBJ2-3, with D uncertain. Germline assignment: CDR1 SNHLY and CDR2 FYNNEI. V lost 5 bases and J 2 bases, leaving 5 bases between the germline ends. CDR3 length equals 12 residues. The CDR3 coding sequence is TGTGCCAGCAGTTACTACACAGATACGCAGTATTTT. Amino acids: CASSYYTDTQYF.

The V gene is TRBV20-1, the J gene TRBJ2-1; the match to TRBD2 covers 9 bases. The trim removed 3 bases at V and 1 base at J, leaving 10 bases unmatched. Per the germline V gene, CDR1 is DFQATT and CDR2 is SNEGSKA (reference sequence). This CDR3 is built from 17 residues. The CDR3 DNA reads as TGCAGTGCTAGTAGGCTAGCGGGACGAATATCCTACAATGAGCAGTTCTTC. As protein: CSASRLAGRISYNEQFF.

The chain uses TRBV20-1 and TRBJ1-1; D is ambiguous. V shed 5 bases and J shed 0 bases, with 4 bases lying between them. Germline CDR1 DFQATT, CDR2 SNEGSKA (reference sequence). This CDR3 has 11 amino acids. CDR3 in amino acids: CSAPVNTEAFF. CDR3 DNA sequence: TGCAGTGCTCCAGTGAACACTGAAGCTTTCTTT.